These 29 T cell receptor beta chains came from one sample sequenced in a study of blood T cell repertoires in COVID-19. Produced via immunoSEQ multiplex PCR; TCRdb's table is partial and in-frame only. Among 100,000 to 150,000 clones listed, around 76% were seen once. Sample: peripheral blood. These receptors all come from a man in his fifties or sixties with acute or convalescent COVID-19.

J is TRBJ2-1 and V is TRBV14, with unresolved D. CDR1 and CDR2 (germline): SGHDN, FVKESK. This CDR3 contains 15 residues. V was trimmed by 1 base and J by 4 bases, leaving 11 bases between them. CDR3 DNA: TGTGCCAGCAGCCAAGGGCTAGTTCGGTACAATGAGCAGTTCTTC. Encoded protein: CASSQGLVRYNEQFF.

The J gene is TRBJ1-2, the V gene TRBV27; 9 bases match TRBD1. The V gene end was trimmed by 3 bases and the J gene end by 5 bases; junction bases not matched to a gene: 7. The germline CDR1 and CDR2 sequences are MNHEY and SMNVEV (reference sequence). This CDR3 is built from 15 residues. The CDR3 sequence: CASSLGQGFRYGYTF. Here the CDR3 DNA reads TGTGCCAGCAGTTTGGGACAGGGCTTTCGGTATGGCTACACCTTC.

This clone came up a few times. The chain is built from TRBV11-2 and TRBJ1-3, with 8 nucleotides matching TRBD1. The ends lost 5 bases at V and 2 bases at J; junction bases unmatched: 5. Germline V gene data show CDR1 as SGHAT and CDR2 as FQNNGV. This CDR3 contains 15 residues. The CDR3 DNA follows: TGTGCCAGCAGCGCCGACAGGGGTGCTGGAAACACCATATATTTT. Translation: CASSADRGAGNTIYF.

J is TRBJ1-5 and V is TRBV24-1; D remains unclear. V was clipped by 3 bases and J by 4 bases, with 9 bases between them. The CDR3 totals 14 residues. From germline, CDR1 is KGHDR and CDR2 SFDVKD. This CDR3 is CATSDARGNQPQHF. Here the CDR3 DNA reads TGTGCCACCAGTGATGCGAGAGGGAATCAGCCCCAGCATTTT.

The V and J genes are TRBV11-1 and TRBJ2-2; no firm D call. Looked up from germline, CDR1 is SGHAT and CDR2 is FQDESV (reference sequence). The CDR3 length is 16 residues. Trimming pared 1 base from V and 6 bases from J, leaving 15 bases between. CDR3: CASSLVSVSTAGELFF. The CDR3 bases are TGTGCCAGCAGCTTAGTATCCGTGTCTACGGCCGGGGAGCTGTTTTTT.

J is TRBJ2-1 and V is TRBV12-3 or TRBV12-4; D is uncertain. The germline V and J ends were trimmed by 6 bases and 12 bases, with 3 bases remaining between them. The CDR3 consists of 8 residues. This CDR3 is CASSSQFF. The CDR3 nucleotides read TGTGCCAGCAGCTCGCAGTTCTTC.

This sequence joins TRBV29-1 and TRBJ1-1, with D hard to call. The V gene lost 7 bases and the J gene lost 1 base, with 4 bases spanning the gap. The CDR3 covers 10 residues. Germline-derived CDR1 and CDR2 are SQVTM and ANQGSEA. CDR3 in amino acids: CSGRNTEAFF. DNA for the CDR3: TGCAGCGGCAGGAACACTGAAGCTTTCTTT.

The V call is TRBV19, the J call TRBJ1-1; 11 bases are shared with TRBD1. This CDR3 spans 14 amino acids. With V trimmed by 7 bases and J by 5 bases, 6 bases remained unmatched. Germline V lookup: CDR1 LNHDA, CDR2 SQIVND (reference sequence). DNA for the CDR3: TGTGCCAGTATGGGACAGGGGGTTGGGACTGAAGCTTTCTTT. It codes for CASMGQGVGTEAFF. Filled out from reference TRBV19 and TRBJ1-1, the complete variable domain reads DGGITQSPKYLFRKEGQNVTLSCEQNLNHDAMYWYRQDPGQGLRLIYYSQIVNDFQKGDIAEGYSVSREKKESFPLTVTSAQKNPTAFYLCASMGQGVGTEAFFGQGTRLTVV.

This clone was observed a few times. The chain combines TRBV5-5 with TRBJ2-7; TRBD1 agrees at 9 bases. V lost 4 bases, J lost 3 bases, and 8 bases stayed unmatched. There are 15 residues in the CDR3. Germline V gene sequence: CDR1 SGHKS, CDR2 YYEKEE (reference sequence). The CDR3, as DNA: TGTGCCAGCAGCGTAGATACAGGGGGCTACTACGAGCAGTACTTC. Protein sequence: CASSVDTGGYYEQYF.

Points on this clone: Since the CDR3 does not end with the conserved phenylalanine or tryptophan, this likely comes from a read error. The DNA is omitted, as the CDR3 cannot be located on it reliably, and the CDR3 follows TCRdb's listing. CDR3 amino acids: CASSPLGSDRITFS. J is TRBJ2-7 and V is TRBV7-9; TRBD1 is the table's D call, not checked against the DNA. Germline lookup yields CDR1 SEHNR and CDR2 FQNEAQ (reference sequence). Termini included, the CDR3 measures 14 amino acids.

V and J are TRBV14 and TRBJ2-7, with unresolved D. V lost 0 bases and J 0 bases, leaving 15 bases between the germline ends. The CDR3 spans 17 residues. Germline V CDR1 and CDR2: SGHDN, FVKESK. CDR3 nucleotide sequence: TGTGCCAGCAGCCAAGATCGGATGGGCCCCTTCTCCTACGAGCAGTACTTC. As protein: CASSQDRMGPFSYEQYF. The whole variable domain, filled in from reference TRBV14 and TRBJ2-7, reads EAGVTQFPSHSVIEKGQTVTLRCDPISGHDNLYWYRRVMGKEIKFLLHFVKESKQDESGMPNNRFLAERTGGTYSTLKVQPAELEDSGVYFCASSQDRMGPFSYEQYFGPGTRLTVT.

This rearrangement joins TRBV19 to TRBJ1-2; D is unclear. Germline assignment: CDR1 LNHDA and CDR2 SQIVND (reference sequence). Deletions cut 3 bases from V and 4 bases from J, with 9 bases between. The CDR3 has 13 amino acids. The CDR3 sequence: CASSIQKFYGYTF. The DNA of the CDR3 is TGTGCCAGTAGTATCCAGAAGTTCTATGGCTACACCTTC.

The rearrangement joins TRBV5-1 to TRBJ1-1; D might be TRBD1 (5 bases). Germline assignment: CDR1 SGHRS and CDR2 YFSETQ. CDR3 length equals 14 residues. Trimming stripped 0 bases from V and 4 bases from J, with 10 bases between. The CDR3 bases are TGCGCCAGCAGCTTGGAGAGACAGACCACTGAAGCTTTCTTT. Translating it yields CASSLERQTTEAFF.

The chain joins TRBV19 to TRBJ1-2; 7 positions match TRBD1. CDR1 is LNHDA and CDR2 is SQIVND in the germline V gene (reference sequence). V gave up 7 bases and J gave up 3 bases; unmatched junction bases: 8. The CDR3 is 14 amino acids. CDR3 amino acids: CASNMLGTDYGYTF. In DNA, the CDR3 is TGTGCCAGTAACATGCTCGGGACAGACTATGGCTACACCTTC. The full variable domain, its missing parts supplied by reference TRBV19 and TRBJ1-2, is DGGITQSPKYLFRKEGQNVTLSCEQNLNHDAMYWYRQDPGQGLRLIYYSQIVNDFQKGDIAEGYSVSREKKESFPLTVTSAQKNPTAFYLCASNMLGTDYGYTFGSGTRLTVV.

This clone was seen a single time. V is TRBV7-6 and J is TRBJ2-5, with TRBD1 matching over 11 bases. The CDR3 contains 15 residues. CDR1 is SGHVS and CDR2 is FNYEAQ in the germline V gene. The J segment lost 3 bases and the V segment lost 4 bases, leaving 4 bases of the junction unmatched. This chain's CDR3 is CASSWRTGGEETQYF. CDR3 DNA: TGTGCCAGCAGCTGGAGGACAGGGGGCGAAGAGACCCAGTACTTC.

V gene TRBV2 combines with J gene TRBJ2-1; 8 nucleotides align to TRBD2. Trimming removed 7 bases from V and 5 bases from J; junction bases left unmatched: 1. There are 12 residues in the CDR3. Germline CDR1 and CDR2: SNHLY and FYNNEI. CDR3 sequence reads: CASTGLDNEQFF. CDR3 DNA sequence: TGTGCCAGCACGGGACTAGACAATGAGCAGTTCTTC.

The rearrangement uses TRBV3-1 (or the pseudogene TRBV3-2) and TRBJ2-7; D not resolved. This CDR3 contains 11 residues. Germline values: CDR1 LGHDT, CDR2 YNNKEL (reference sequence). V shed 2 bases and J shed 5 bases, with 4 bases lying between them. This CDR3 reads CASSQSDEQYF. CDR3 bases: TGTGCCAGCAGCCAATCTGACGAGCAGTACTTC.

The chain's CDR3 is CASSYSRAGGTGELFF. The DNA of the CDR3 is TGTGCCAGCAGTTACTCGAGGGCGGGAGGAACCGGGGAGCTGTTTTTT. The rearrangement links TRBV6-5 to TRBJ2-2; 8 bases align to TRBD2. The CDR3 loop spans 16 amino acids. With 0 bases clipped from V and 5 bases from J, the junction kept 5 bases outside the gene matches. The germline V gene encodes CDR1 MNHEY and CDR2 SVGAGI.

This chain links TRBV2 with TRBJ1-2; no firm D call. CDR1 is SNHLY and CDR2 is FYNNEI in the germline V gene. The V gene lost 4 bases and the J gene lost 2 bases, with 8 bases spanning the gap. The CDR3 consists of 13 residues. DNA for the CDR3: TGTGCCAGCAGTGTACTGGTGAACTATGGCTACACCTTC. Its protein is CASSVLVNYGYTF. The entire variable domain, with the rest obtained from reference TRBV2 and TRBJ1-2, is as follows: EPEVTQTPSHQVTQMGQEVILRCVPISNHLYFYWYRQILGQKVEFLVSFYNNEISEKSEIFDDQFSVERPDGSNFTLKIRSTKLEDSAMYFCASSVLVNYGYTFGSGTRLTVV.

The CDR3 bases are TGCGCCAGCAGCCAAGGTCAGGTACTCACAGATACGCAGTATTTT. Amino acid sequence: CASSQGQVLTDTQYF. The gene calls are TRBV4-1 and TRBJ2-3; no definite D call. The germline CDR1 and CDR2 sequences are MGHRA and YSYEKL. This CDR3 comprises 15 residues. The V and J ends lost 1 base and 2 bases respectively, with 10 bases between them.

V is TRBV5-1 and J is TRBJ2-1; 11 bases align to TRBD2. J lost 1 base, V lost 4 bases, and 4 bases had no gene match. Germline V gives CDR1 SGHRS, CDR2 YFSETQ. The CDR3 extends over 16 amino acids. CDR3 coding DNA: TGCGCCAGCAGCCCCCTAGCGGGGGGATCCTACAATGAGCAGTTCTTC. Residues: CASSPLAGGSYNEQFF.

This chain uses TRBV5-6 with TRBJ2-7, with D possibly matching TRBD1 (5 bases). The CDR3 has 16 residues. Per germline, CDR1 SGHDT and CDR2 YYEEEE. The V gene lost 3 bases and the J gene lost 5 bases, with 21 bases spanning the gap. The CDR3 nucleotides read TGTGCCAGCAGCTCGGATTGGGGCCCCTGGGCTAACGAGCAGTACTTC. This gives the protein CASSSDWGPWANEQYF.

This clone occurred a few times. The rearrangement joins TRBV2 to TRBJ1-5; possibly TRBD1 for D (5 bases). Trimming took 7 bases from V and 0 from J, leaving 10 bases between them. Germline-derived CDR1 and CDR2 are SNHLY and FYNNEI. The CDR3 contains 14 residues. The CDR3 DNA follows: TGTGCCAGCAAGCAAGGGGTTAGCAATCAGCCCCAGCATTTT. It codes for CASKQGVSNQPQHF.

The chain recombines TRBV5-6 with TRBJ2-7, with a tentative D call TRBD1 (6 bases). CDR1 and CDR2 from the germline V gene are SGHDT and YYEEEE. V lost 4 bases, J lost 3 bases, and 11 bases lay in between. The CDR3 has 13 residues. The CDR3 protein is CASSRPDSYEQYF. The CDR3 DNA sequence: TGTGCCAGCAGCCGCCCGGACAGCTACGAGCAGTACTTC.

This chain uses TRBV19 with TRBJ2-7; 9 bases fit TRBD2. V lost 5 bases and J lost 2; bases outside the gene matches: 4. Germline CDR1 LNHDA, CDR2 SQIVND (reference sequence). This CDR3 is built from 14 residues. CDR3 DNA sequence: TGTGCCAGTAGTTTTAGCGGGGGTGCCTACGAGCAGTACTTC. Translating gives CASSFSGGAYEQYF.

The rearrangement uses TRBV7-2 and TRBJ1-2; no clear D. Germline V CDR1 and CDR2: SGHTA, FQGNSA. V shed 3 bases and J shed 6 bases, with 17 bases lying between them. CDR3 length equals 15 residues. The CDR3 region is CASSFGNRQGDGYTF. CDR3 DNA sequence: TGTGCCAGCAGCTTCGGGAACCGGCAAGGCGATGGCTACACCTTC.

At least ten counts were recorded for this clone. This same CDR3 is encoded by further DNA sequences in the sample. The rearrangement links TRBV4-1 to TRBJ1-5; D might be TRBD1 (6 bases). The V gene lost 3 bases and the J gene lost 5 bases, with 8 bases spanning the gap. The CDR3 spans 13 residues. Per the germline V gene, CDR1 is MGHRA and CDR2 is YSYEKL. CDR3: CASSQTGDQPQHF. The CDR3 coding sequence is TGCGCCAGCAGCCAGACAGGAGATCAGCCCCAGCATTTT.

The chain recombines TRBV5-1 with TRBJ1-4; TRBD1 matches at 7 bases. With 4 bases clipped from V and 11 bases from J, the junction kept 14 bases outside the gene matches. Germline CDR1 is SGHRS and CDR2 is YFSETQ. The CDR3 loop spans 15 amino acids. The CDR3 DNA follows: TGCGCCAGCAGCCCGGGAGAAGGGGGCCGAGGGAAACTGTTTTTT. Protein: CASSPGEGGRGKLFF.

The rearrangement uses TRBV27 and TRBJ2-2; TRBD1 matches at 7 bases. V was clipped by 2 bases and J by 8 bases; unmatched bases: 5. CDR3 length equals 14 residues. Germline-derived CDR1 and CDR2 are MNHEY and SMNVEV (reference sequence). For the CDR3, the DNA is TGTGCCAGCAGTTTAAGGGACAGTTCAGGGGAGCTGTTTTTT. It yields the protein CASSLRDSSGELFF.